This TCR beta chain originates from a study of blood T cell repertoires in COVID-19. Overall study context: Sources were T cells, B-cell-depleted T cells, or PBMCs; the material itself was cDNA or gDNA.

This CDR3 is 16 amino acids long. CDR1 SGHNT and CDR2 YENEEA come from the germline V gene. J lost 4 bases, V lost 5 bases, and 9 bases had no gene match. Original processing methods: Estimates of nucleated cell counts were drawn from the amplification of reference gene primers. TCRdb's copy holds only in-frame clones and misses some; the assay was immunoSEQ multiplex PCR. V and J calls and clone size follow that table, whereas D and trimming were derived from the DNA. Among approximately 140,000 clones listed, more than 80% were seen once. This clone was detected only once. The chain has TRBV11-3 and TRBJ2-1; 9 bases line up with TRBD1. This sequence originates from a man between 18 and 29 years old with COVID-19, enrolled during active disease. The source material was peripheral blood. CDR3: CASSPGTGLPYNEQFF. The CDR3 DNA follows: TGTGCCAGCAGCCCTGGGACAGGGCTACCTTACAATGAGCAGTTCTTC.